The next 31 T cell receptor beta chains were all read from a single sample in a study of blood T cell repertoires in COVID-19. TCRdb keeps only in-frame clones here, not all; method: immunoSEQ multiplex PCR. In the table there are almost 250,000 clones, about nine tenths of which are singletons. Sequencing was performed on peripheral blood. The receptors here all came from a woman aged 55-69 years who had recovered from COVID-19.

This chain joins TRBV12-5 and TRBJ1-2, with D possibly TRBD1 on 6 matching bases. V gave up 2 bases and J gave up 4 bases, with 11 bases separating them. The CDR3 is 14 residues long. Germline CDR1 LGHNT, CDR2 FRNRAP. CDR3 protein: CASGLWGRSYGYTF. The DNA of the CDR3 is TGTGCTAGTGGTTTGTGGGGGCGCTCCTATGGCTACACCTTC.

This chain links TRBV7-2 with TRBJ2-5; 11 bases line up with TRBD2. Germline V gives CDR1 SGHTA, CDR2 FQGNSA. The CDR3 covers 14 residues. J gave up 5 bases and V 3 bases, and 2 bases lay outside the gene matches. DNA of the CDR3: TGTGCCAGCAGCTTCCGACTAGCGGGGGAGACCCAGTACTTC. Protein sequence: CASSFRLAGETQYF.

This rearrangement joins TRBV11-2 to TRBJ1-1, with D tentatively TRBD1 (5 bases). V was trimmed by 1 base and J by 1 base, leaving 10 bases between them. Germline CDR1 reads SGHAT; CDR2 reads FQNNGV. CDR3 length: 15 amino acids. This chain's CDR3 is CASSLVGLENTEAFF. The DNA for the CDR3 is TGTGCCAGCAGCTTAGTGGGGCTTGAGAACACTGAAGCTTTCTTT.

The chain joins TRBV3-1 (or the pseudogene TRBV3-2) to TRBJ2-2, with D possibly being TRBD2 (5 bases). The CDR3 sequence is 12 residues long. Germline V gene lookup returns CDR1 LGHDT and CDR2 YNNKEL (reference sequence). Trimming took 7 bases from V and 7 from J, leaving 10 bases between them. Here the CDR3 DNA reads TGTGCCAGCATCGGGGATCACGGGGAGCTGTTTTTT. It specifies CASIGDHGELFF.

V gene TRBV12-3 or TRBV12-4 combines with J gene TRBJ2-2; no clear D. The CDR3 is made up of 13 amino acids. V shed 5 bases and J shed 5 bases, with 9 bases lying between them. The DNA for the CDR3 is TGTGCCAGCAGTCTAACAGTGACCGGGGAGCTGTTTTTT. Its translation: CASSLTVTGELFF.

The rearrangement links TRBV19 to TRBJ2-3; D gene ambiguous. Germline values: CDR1 LNHDA, CDR2 SQIVND (reference sequence). This CDR3 is built from 12 residues. V lost 3 bases and J 3 bases, leaving 4 bases between the germline ends. CDR3 sequence: CASSMRTDTQYF. As DNA, the CDR3 is TGTGCCAGTAGTATGAGGACAGATACGCAGTATTTT. The full variable domain, with the rest looked up from reference TRBV19 and TRBJ2-3, is DGGITQSPKYLFRKEGQNVTLSCEQNLNHDAMYWYRQDPGQGLRLIYYSQIVNDFQKGDIAEGYSVSREKKESFPLTVTSAQKNPTAFYLCASSMRTDTQYFGPGTRLTVL.

The V gene is TRBV5-4, the J gene TRBJ2-7, with TRBD1 as a possible D gene (6 bases). CDR1 is SGHNT and CDR2 is YYREEE in the germline V gene (reference sequence). V lost 1 base and J lost 4, with 6 bases in between. This CDR3 has 12 amino acids. The CDR3: CASSLRGYEQYF. The DNA of the CDR3 is TGTGCCAGCAGCTTGAGGGGGTACGAGCAGTACTTC.

This clone occurred once. The chain carries TRBV7-2 and TRBJ2-7; possible D gene TRBD2, 5 bases. Trimming left V 3 bases short and J 4 bases short, with 10 bases between. The germline gives CDR1 SGHTA, CDR2 FQGNSA. CDR3 length: 13 residues. Written as DNA, the CDR3 is TGTGCCAGCAGCTTCGGGGAGAGTTACGAGCAGTACTTC. As protein: CASSFGESYEQYF.

This sequence joins TRBV5-1 and TRBJ2-3; unclear D gene. Germline V gives CDR1 SGHRS, CDR2 YFSETQ. V was pared by 1 base and J by 4 bases, with 10 bases between. The CDR3 extends over 14 amino acids. For the CDR3, the DNA is TGCGCCAGCAGCTTGATCGCTGGCTCAGATACGCAGTATTTT. Protein: CASSLIAGSDTQYF.

The CDR3 region is CASSVRTGIDTEAFF. CDR3 coding DNA: TGTGCCAGCAGCGTAAGGACAGGGATAGACACTGAAGCTTTCTTT. V usage is TRBV9 and J usage is TRBJ1-1, with 8 bases that match TRBD1. CDR3 length: 15 residues. The germline gives CDR1 SGDLS, CDR2 YYNGEE. With 1 base clipped from V and 3 bases from J, the junction kept 5 bases outside the gene matches.

This clone turned up a few times. The chain couples TRBV4-1 to TRBJ1-2; the D is unclear. The CDR3 loop spans 14 amino acids. The germline CDR1 and CDR2 sequences are MGHRA and YSYEKL. V lost 2 bases, J lost 8 bases, and 15 bases lay in between. The CDR3 loop is CASSQSAPAAGYTF. CDR3 DNA sequence: TGCGCCAGCAGCCAAAGCGCCCCCGCGGCCGGCTACACCTTC.

The chain links TRBV28 to TRBJ2-3, with a tentative D call TRBD2 (7 bases). V gave up 7 bases and J gave up 7 bases, with 12 bases separating them. In germline, CDR1 is MDHEN, CDR2 SYDVKM. The CDR3 extends over 12 amino acids. CDR3 residues: CASKGGRYTQYF. For the CDR3, the DNA is TGTGCCAGCAAGGGGGGGCGGTATACGCAGTATTTT.

The V gene is TRBV28, the J gene TRBJ1-1, with TRBD1 matching 9 bases. This CDR3 spans 14 amino acids. The junction had 7 bases not matched to a gene; V was cut back by 4 bases and J by 7 bases. In germline, CDR1 is MDHEN, CDR2 SYDVKM. CDR3 in amino acids: CASSSTGGVFEAFF. The CDR3 nucleotides are TGTGCCAGCAGTTCCACAGGGGGCGTTTTTGAAGCTTTCTTT.

This sequence joins TRBV19 and TRBJ2-1; perhaps TRBD2 as D (6 bases). Germline V gene data show CDR1 as LNHDA and CDR2 as SQIVND (reference sequence). The CDR3 consists of 16 residues. V was trimmed by 7 bases and J by 0 bases, leaving 16 bases between them. The CDR3 spells CASNTGTFSSYNEQFF. CDR3 in DNA: TGTGCCAGTAATACCGGGACTTTCTCCTCCTACAATGAGCAGTTCTTC.

The chain employs TRBV7-3 and TRBJ2-2; 10 nucleotides match TRBD1. Germline-derived CDR1 and CDR2 are SGHTA and FQGTGA. V dropped 5 bases and J dropped 8; count of bases not matched to a gene: 8. The CDR3 is 15 amino acids. The chain's CDR3 is CASSPRQGARGELFF. CDR3 DNA: TGTGCCAGCAGCCCCAGACAGGGGGCAAGGGGGGAGCTGTTTTTT.

The chain employs TRBV7-2 and TRBJ1-1, with D maybe TRBD1 (6 bases). The germline V and J ends were trimmed by 6 bases and 5 bases, with 13 bases remaining between them. The CDR3 is made up of 13 amino acids. Germline V CDR1 and CDR2: SGHTA, FQGNSA. As DNA, the CDR3 is TGTGCCAGCAGTTATACAGGGAGTACTGAAGCTTTCTTT. The encoded protein is CASSYTGSTEAFF.

DNA of the CDR3: TGTGCCAGCAGCTCCGGACTGGCGGGGTACAATGAGCAGTTCTTC. Translation: CASSSGLAGYNEQFF. The rearrangement uses TRBV28 and TRBJ2-1; D may be TRBD2 (6 bases). The CDR3 is 15 amino acids. Trimming pared 6 bases from V and 4 bases from J, leaving 16 bases between. Per the germline V gene, CDR1 is MDHEN and CDR2 is SYDVKM.

V usage is TRBV4-1 and J usage is TRBJ1-6, with TRBD1 matching 10 bases. Germline V lookup: CDR1 MGHRA, CDR2 YSYEKL. This CDR3 has 18 residues. V was pared by 2 bases and J by 9 bases, with 13 bases of the junction left unmatched. The CDR3 DNA reads TGCGCCAGCAGCCAATTCCCCACGGCGGGACAGGGGACTTCACCCCTCCACTTT. Residues: CASSQFPTAGQGTSPLHF.

Notes on this clone: Other DNA sequences within the sample encode an identical CDR3. The rearrangement links TRBV28 to TRBJ1-2, with 8 bases aligning to TRBD1. The germline gives CDR1 MDHEN, CDR2 SYDVKM. Unmatched junction bases numbered 3, after V lost 2 bases and J lost 4 bases. The CDR3 length is 14 residues. Here the CDR3 DNA reads TGTGCCAGCAGTTTAAGTACAGGGGGCTATGGCTACACCTTC. Amino acid sequence: CASSLSTGGYGYTF.

This sequence joins TRBV9 and TRBJ2-7; 10 bases are a match to TRBD2. Germline values: CDR1 SGDLS, CDR2 YYNGEE. The J segment lost 6 bases and the V segment lost 0 bases, leaving 3 bases of the junction unmatched. The CDR3 sequence is 14 residues long. The CDR3 loop reads CASSVGTSGGEQYF. The CDR3 DNA sequence: TGTGCCAGCAGCGTAGGGACTAGCGGCGGCGAGCAGTACTTC. Together with reference TRBV9 and TRBJ2-7, the CDR3 gives the full variable domain: DSGVTQTPKHLITATGQRVTLRCSPRSGDLSVYWYQQSLDQGLQFLIQYYNGEERAKGNILERFSAQQFPDLHSELNLSSLELGDSALYFCASSVGTSGGEQYFGPGTRLTVT.

The chain employs TRBV6-5 and TRBJ1-2, with TRBD1 as a possible D gene (5 bases). CDR1 is MNHEY, CDR2 SVGAGI, per germline. The V gene lost 8 bases and the J gene lost 4 bases, with 11 bases spanning the gap. This CDR3 has 12 amino acids. The CDR3 loop is CASSTDVYGYTF. In DNA form, the CDR3 reads TGTGCCAGCTCGACAGACGTCTATGGCTACACCTTC.

This clone was detected only a few times. J is TRBJ2-7 and V is TRBV29-1; 8 bases agree with TRBD2. CDR1 is SQVTM, CDR2 ANQGSEA, per germline. CDR3 length equals 15 residues. With 0 bases clipped from V and 2 bases from J, the junction kept 6 bases outside the gene matches. The CDR3 sequence: CSVEDRGGLAYEQYF. CDR3 sequence (DNA): TGCAGCGTTGAAGATCGGGGGGGGCTCGCCTACGAGCAGTACTTC.

The chain combines TRBV6-5 with TRBJ1-2; 7 bases line up with TRBD1. Trimming at V came to 0 bases and at J to 5 bases, leaving 3 bases not matched to a gene. Germline CDR1 is MNHEY and CDR2 is SVGAGI. The CDR3 extends over 14 amino acids. Written as DNA, the CDR3 is TGTGCCAGCAGTTACTCCAGGGGGGTATATGGCTACACCTTC. This codes for CASSYSRGVYGYTF.

This clone was detected once. The rearrangement uses TRBV13 and TRBJ1-1; TRBD1 agrees at 7 bases. The germline V gene encodes CDR1 PRHDT and CDR2 FYEKMQ (reference sequence). The CDR3 contains 13 residues. Trimming at V came to 1 base and at J to 6 bases, leaving 2 bases not matched to a gene. CDR3 sequence: CASSLDRGAEAFF. DNA for the CDR3: TGTGCCAGCAGCTTAGACAGGGGAGCTGAAGCTTTCTTT.

This clone has just one count. The gene calls are TRBV25-1 and TRBJ2-2; D might be TRBD2 (7 bases). CDR3 length: 15 amino acids. Trimming took off 6 bases at V and 10 bases at J, with 21 bases between the two ends. Germline V gene data show CDR1 as MGHDK and CDR2 as SYGVNS. For the CDR3, the DNA is TGTGCCAGCAGCGTAACGGGGGGCAAAGGAGAGGAGCTGTTTTTT. Translating it yields CASSVTGGKGEELFF.

The V gene is TRBV15, the J gene TRBJ1-5; TRBD1 agrees at 8 bases. V shed 0 bases and J 1 base; nucleotides not matched to a gene: 5. The CDR3 spans 17 residues. CDR1 and CDR2 (germline): LNHNV, YYDKDF (reference sequence). The CDR3 DNA follows: TGTGCCACCAGCAGAGATCTGGACAGGGCGAGCAATCAGCCCCAGCATTTT. Protein sequence: CATSRDLDRASNQPQHF.

The V call is TRBV9, the J call TRBJ2-2; D is perhaps TRBD1 (5 bases). The ends were cut back, 0 bases at V and 0 bases at J, with 9 bases in the middle. Germline V gene lookup returns CDR1 SGDLS and CDR2 YYNGEE. This CDR3 has 16 amino acids. CDR3 in amino acids: CASSVGPGTNTGELFF. The CDR3 region has the DNA TGTGCCAGCAGCGTAGGACCAGGGACGAACACCGGGGAGCTGTTTTTT. Full variable domain (outside the CDR3, taken from reference TRBV9 and TRBJ2-2): DSGVTQTPKHLITATGQRVTLRCSPRSGDLSVYWYQQSLDQGLQFLIQYYNGEERAKGNILERFSAQQFPDLHSELNLSSLELGDSALYFCASSVGPGTNTGELFFGEGSRLTVL.

The chain recombines TRBV7-6 with TRBJ2-1; 11 nucleotides agree with TRBD2. CDR1 and CDR2 from the germline V gene are SGHVS and FNYEAQ. The CDR3 totals 15 residues. With V trimmed by 3 bases and J by 9 bases, 7 bases remained unmatched. CDR3 sequence: CASSFSGGAMGEQFF. The DNA for the CDR3 is TGTGCCAGCAGCTTTAGCGGGGGGGCGATGGGTGAGCAGTTCTTC.

The J gene is TRBJ1-2, the V gene TRBV7-2; the D gene is possibly TRBD1 (5 bases). This CDR3 spans 13 amino acids. Germline V gene sequence: CDR1 SGHTA, CDR2 FQGNSA. Trimming cost V 6 bases and J 6 bases, with 14 bases left between them. CDR3 in DNA: TGTGCCAGCAGTCAAGGCAGGGTCGATGGCTACACCTTC. Its translation: CASSQGRVDGYTF. Based on the CDR3 plus reference TRBV7-2 and TRBJ1-2, the full variable domain is GAGVSQSPSNKVTEKGKDVELRCDPISGHTALYWYRQSLGQGLEFLIYFQGNSAPDKSGLPSDRFSAERTGGSVSTLTIQRTQQEDSAVYLCASSQGRVDGYTFGSGTRLTVV.

J is TRBJ2-7 and V is TRBV3-1 (or the pseudogene TRBV3-2); perhaps TRBD1 as D (6 bases). V was trimmed by 2 bases and J by 2 bases, leaving 10 bases between them. The CDR3 runs 14 residues. Germline V lookup: CDR1 LGHDT, CDR2 YNNKEL (reference sequence). CDR3 sequence: CASSQTGTTYEQYF. The CDR3 DNA reads TGTGCCAGCAGCCAAACCGGGACAACCTACGAGCAGTACTTC.

The chain is built from TRBV5-1 and TRBJ2-1; D is ambiguous. Trimming pared 3 bases from V and 7 bases from J, leaving 5 bases between. The CDR3 length is 11 residues. Germline V lookup: CDR1 SGHRS, CDR2 YFSETQ. The CDR3 region is CASSSLNEQFF. CDR3 coding DNA: TGCGCCAGCAGCTCCCTAAATGAGCAGTTCTTC.